Listed here are 10 T cell receptor beta chains from one sample, sequenced in a study of CD8 T cells in ankylosing spondylitis. TCRdb re-derived calls from the 5' RACE reads in MiXCR, one entry per CDR3 protein. Of 300,000 to 350,000 distinct CDR3 sequences listed, around 21% are singletons. The material sequenced was blood, either unsorted or a sorted T cell fraction (not recorded which). These receptors came from a female donor with ankylosing spondylitis or in good health (not recorded which).

This clonotype was counted only a few times. The CDR3 protein is CSAGDRAGANVLTF. The CDR3, as DNA: TGCAGTGCTGGGGACAGGGCTGGGGCCAACGTCCTGACTTTC. The chain carries TRBV20-1 and TRBJ2-6; 9 positions agree with TRBD1. J was trimmed by 2 bases and V by 5 bases; bases with no gene match: 1. This CDR3 region has 14 residues. The germline gives CDR1 DFQATT, CDR2 SNEGSKA (reference sequence).

This chain connects TRBV11-2 to TRBJ2-7; D may correspond to TRBD1 or TRBD2 (7 bases each). This CDR3 region has 13 residues. CDR1 and CDR2 from the germline V gene are SGHAT and FQNNGV. The ends were cut back, 8 bases at V and 3 bases at J, with 14 bases in the middle. The CDR3 sequence is CASGAGGDYEQYF. CDR3 DNA: TGTGCCAGCGGGGCAGGGGGGGACTACGAGCAGTACTTC.

The CDR3 nucleotides read TGCAGTGCGGGACAGGTCTATGGCTACACCTTC. It specifies CSAGQVYGYTF. The chain links TRBV20-1 to TRBJ1-2; TRBD1 agrees at 8 bases. V gave up 6 bases and J gave up 4 bases; unmatched junction bases: 1. Germline CDR1 is DFQATT and CDR2 is SNEGSKA (reference sequence). The CDR3 is made up of 11 amino acids.

This clonotype was seen many times. V is TRBV18 and J is TRBJ2-7; TRBD2 matches at 10 bases. Germline V gene lookup returns CDR1 KGHSH and CDR2 LQKENI. The CDR3 extends over 13 amino acids. After removal of 8 bases from V and 4 bases from J, the junction contained 5 bases not matched to a gene. CDR3 in amino acids: CASSPSGSYEQYF. CDR3 nucleotide sequence: TGTGCCAGCAGTCCTAGCGGGAGTTACGAGCAGTACTTC.

The rearrangement uses TRBV12-3 or TRBV12-4 and TRBJ1-5; a weak D match, TRBD1 (5 bases). CDR3 length: 15 residues. V gave up 2 bases and J gave up 5 bases, with 13 bases separating them. The CDR3 DNA is TGTGCCAGCAGTTTACATCAGGGTTCGTATCAGCCCCAGCATTTT. Its translation is CASSLHQGSYQPQHF.

At least ten counts were recorded for this clonotype. V gene TRBV18 combines with J gene TRBJ2-7, with 11 bases matching TRBD2. Trimming at V came to 2 bases and at J to 8 bases, leaving 11 bases not matched to a gene. The CDR3 runs 16 residues. Germline values: CDR1 KGHSH, CDR2 LQKENI. As DNA, the CDR3 is TGTGCCAGCTCACCATCACTAGCGGGAGTTAAGCGCAAGCAGTACTTC. Residues: CASSPSLAGVKRKQYF.

This chain joins TRBV7-8 and TRBJ2-7; D is ambiguous. Looked up from germline, CDR1 is SGHVS and CDR2 is FQNEAQ. The CDR3 has 15 residues. V was shortened by 5 bases and J by 3 bases, with 17 bases between the two germline ends. In DNA, the CDR3 is TGTGCCAGCAGCCCCCGATCCGGATTTTACTACGAGCAGTACTTC. It is translated as CASSPRSGFYYEQYF. Full variable domain (outside the CDR3, taken from reference TRBV7-8 and TRBJ2-7): GAGVSQSPRYKVAKRGQDVALRCDPISGHVSLFWYQQALGQGPEFLTYFQNEAQLDKSGLPSDRFFAERPEGSVSTLKIQRTQQEDSAVYLCASSPRSGFYYEQYFGPGTRLTVT.

This chain uses TRBV25-1 with TRBJ2-5; 7 positions match TRBD1. The germline V gene has CDR1 MGHDK and CDR2 SYGVNS. This CDR3 is built from 15 residues. The V and J ends lost 4 bases and 7 bases, in that order; junction bases with no gene match: 12. CDR3 bases: TGTGCCAGCAGTGCCCCCGGGACAGCCAGGGGGACCCAGTACTTC. Translating gives CASSAPGTARGTQYF.

The chain couples TRBV5-1 to TRBJ2-7; unclear D gene. V was trimmed by 5 bases and J by 5 bases, leaving 11 bases between them. Germline V lookup: CDR1 SGHRS, CDR2 YFSETQ. The CDR3 spans 12 residues. CDR3 residues: CASSSRLNEQYF. In nucleotides, the CDR3 is TGCGCCAGCAGTTCCCGTCTGAACGAGCAGTACTTC.

The chain combines TRBV29-1 with TRBJ2-1; 8 positions match TRBD1. CDR1 is SQVTM, CDR2 ANQGSEA, per germline. Losses at the gene ends were 6 bases for V and 5 bases for J; bases not matched to a gene: 6. The CDR3 length is 13 residues. The CDR3 DNA reads TGCAGCGTCCGGGACAGGCTAGACAATGAGCAGTTCTTC. Translation: CSVRDRLDNEQFF.